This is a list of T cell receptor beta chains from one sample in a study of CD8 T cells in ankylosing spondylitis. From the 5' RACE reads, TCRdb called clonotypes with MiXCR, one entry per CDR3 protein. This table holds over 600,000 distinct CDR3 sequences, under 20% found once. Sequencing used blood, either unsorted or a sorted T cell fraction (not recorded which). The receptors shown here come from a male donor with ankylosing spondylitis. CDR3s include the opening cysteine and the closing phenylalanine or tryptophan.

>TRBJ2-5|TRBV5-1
CASSLSVAGEGETQYF
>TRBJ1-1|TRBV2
CASSGTLGAFF
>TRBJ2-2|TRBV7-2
CASSSGTGTNTGELFF
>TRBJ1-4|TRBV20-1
CSARASPFEKLFF
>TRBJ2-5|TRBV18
CASSRGHNQETQYF
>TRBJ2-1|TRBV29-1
CSARVYNEQFF
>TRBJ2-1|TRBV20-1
CSASKRLDEQFF
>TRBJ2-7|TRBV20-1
CSARGQVSSYEQYF
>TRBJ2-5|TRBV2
CASRLGTSGGRETQYF
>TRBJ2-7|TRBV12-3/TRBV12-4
CASSYGSAAYEQYF